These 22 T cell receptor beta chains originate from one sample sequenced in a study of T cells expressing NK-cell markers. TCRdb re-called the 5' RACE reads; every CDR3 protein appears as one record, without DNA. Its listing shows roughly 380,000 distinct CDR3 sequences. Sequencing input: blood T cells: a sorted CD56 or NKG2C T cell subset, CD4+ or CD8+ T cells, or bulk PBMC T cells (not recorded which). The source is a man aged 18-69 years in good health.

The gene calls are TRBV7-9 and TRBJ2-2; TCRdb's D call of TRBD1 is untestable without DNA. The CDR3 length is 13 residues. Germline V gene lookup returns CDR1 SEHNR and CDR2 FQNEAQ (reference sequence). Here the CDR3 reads CASRRDRTGELFF.

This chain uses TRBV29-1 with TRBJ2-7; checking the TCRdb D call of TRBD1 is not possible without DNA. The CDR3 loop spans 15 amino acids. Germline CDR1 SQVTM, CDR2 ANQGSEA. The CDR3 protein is CSVEVPGGSSYEQYF.

The CDR3 region is CSVVDRGNSPLHF. This rearrangement joins TRBV29-1 to TRBJ1-6; TCRdb indicates TRBD1, and absent DNA this call remains unverified. CDR1 is SQVTM, CDR2 ANQGSEA, per germline. The CDR3 is 13 amino acids.

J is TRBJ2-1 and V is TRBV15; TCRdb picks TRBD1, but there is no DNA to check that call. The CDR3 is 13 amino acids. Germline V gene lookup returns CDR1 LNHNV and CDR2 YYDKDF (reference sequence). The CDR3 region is CATSTRPGNEQFF.

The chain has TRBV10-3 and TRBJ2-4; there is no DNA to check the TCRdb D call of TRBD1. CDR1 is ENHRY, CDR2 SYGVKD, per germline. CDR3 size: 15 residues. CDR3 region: CAISGGEGAKNIQYF.

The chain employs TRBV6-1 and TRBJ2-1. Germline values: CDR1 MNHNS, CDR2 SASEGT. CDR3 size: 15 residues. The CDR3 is CASRAHGSSYNEQFF.

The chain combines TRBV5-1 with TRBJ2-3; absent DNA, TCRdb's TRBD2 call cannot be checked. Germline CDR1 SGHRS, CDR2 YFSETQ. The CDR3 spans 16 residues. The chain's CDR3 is CASNPIAGTPTDTQYF.

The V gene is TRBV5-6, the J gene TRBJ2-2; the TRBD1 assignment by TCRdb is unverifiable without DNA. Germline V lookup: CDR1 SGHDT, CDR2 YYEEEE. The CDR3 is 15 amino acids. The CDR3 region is CASSRRGRVTGELFF. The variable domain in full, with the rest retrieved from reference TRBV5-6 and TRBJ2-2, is DAGVTQSPTHLIKTRGQQVTLRCSPKSGHDTVSWYQQALGQGPQFIFQYYEEEERQRGNFPDRFSGHQFPNYSSELNVNALLLGDSALYLCASSRRGRVTGELFFGEGSRLTVL.

The CDR3 loop is CASSLNGIRGAIAEAFF. The chain combines TRBV27 with TRBJ1-1; without DNA, the TCRdb call of TRBD1 cannot be checked. Germline V gives CDR1 MNHEY, CDR2 SMNVEV (reference sequence). The CDR3 covers 17 residues.

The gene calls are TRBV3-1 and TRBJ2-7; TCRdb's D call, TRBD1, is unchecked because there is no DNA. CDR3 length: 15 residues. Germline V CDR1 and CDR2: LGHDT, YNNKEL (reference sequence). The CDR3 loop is CASSQKATGFREQYF.

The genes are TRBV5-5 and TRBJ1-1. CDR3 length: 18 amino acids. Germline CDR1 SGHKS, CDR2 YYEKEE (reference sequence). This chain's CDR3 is CASSLDGGLFWGNTEAFF.

The CDR3 loop is CATSRPGQGSTEQFF. This chain links TRBV15 with TRBJ2-1; TCRdb outputs TRBD1, but without DNA this stays unchecked. Germline values: CDR1 LNHNV, CDR2 YYDKDF (reference sequence). The CDR3 is 15 residues long.

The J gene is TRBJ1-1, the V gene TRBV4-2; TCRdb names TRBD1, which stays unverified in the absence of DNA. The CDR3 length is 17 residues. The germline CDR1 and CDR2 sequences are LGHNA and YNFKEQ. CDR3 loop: CASSQGGTEITNTEAFF.

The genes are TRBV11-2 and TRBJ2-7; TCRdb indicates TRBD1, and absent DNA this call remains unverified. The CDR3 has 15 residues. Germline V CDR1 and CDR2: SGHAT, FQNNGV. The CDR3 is CASSLSRGGVSEQYF.

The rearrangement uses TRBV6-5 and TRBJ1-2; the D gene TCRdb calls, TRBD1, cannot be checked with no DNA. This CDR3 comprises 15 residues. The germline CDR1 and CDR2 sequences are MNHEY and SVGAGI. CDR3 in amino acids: CASSSRTGNSYGYTF.

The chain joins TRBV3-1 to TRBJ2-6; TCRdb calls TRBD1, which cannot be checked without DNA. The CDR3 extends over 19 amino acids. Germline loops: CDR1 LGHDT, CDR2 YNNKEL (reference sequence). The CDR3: CASSHPPGTRLGGANVLTF. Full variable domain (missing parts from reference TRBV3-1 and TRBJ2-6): DTAVSQTPKYLVTQMGNDKSIKCEQNLGHDTMYWYKQDSKKFLKIMFSYNNKELIINETVPNRFSPKSPDKAHLNLHINSLELGDSAVYFCASSHPPGTRLGGANVLTFGAGSRLTVL.

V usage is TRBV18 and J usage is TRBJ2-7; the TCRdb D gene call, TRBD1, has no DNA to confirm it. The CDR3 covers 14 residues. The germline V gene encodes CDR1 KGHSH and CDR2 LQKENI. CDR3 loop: CASSRGDRGHEQYF.

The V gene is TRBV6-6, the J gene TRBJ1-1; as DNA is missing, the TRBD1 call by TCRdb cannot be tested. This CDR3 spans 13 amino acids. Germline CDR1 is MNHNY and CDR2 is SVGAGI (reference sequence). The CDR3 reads CASSYSIGGEAFF.

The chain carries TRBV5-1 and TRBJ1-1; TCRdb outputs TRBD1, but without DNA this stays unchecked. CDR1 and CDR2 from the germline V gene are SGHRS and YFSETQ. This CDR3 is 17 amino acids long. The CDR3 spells CASSRRQGALVYTEAFF.

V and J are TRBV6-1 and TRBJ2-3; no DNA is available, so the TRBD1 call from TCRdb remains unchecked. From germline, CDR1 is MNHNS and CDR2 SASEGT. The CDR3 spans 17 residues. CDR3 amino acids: CASSGRGAISGTDTQYF.

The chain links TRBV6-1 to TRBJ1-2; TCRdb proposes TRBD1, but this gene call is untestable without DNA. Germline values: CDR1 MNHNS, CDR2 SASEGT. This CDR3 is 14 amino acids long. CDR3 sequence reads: CASSVGGTRYRYTF.

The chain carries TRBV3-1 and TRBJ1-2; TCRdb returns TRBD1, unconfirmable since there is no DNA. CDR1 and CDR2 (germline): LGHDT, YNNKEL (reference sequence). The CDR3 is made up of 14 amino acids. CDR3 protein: CASSLGQPNYGYTF.